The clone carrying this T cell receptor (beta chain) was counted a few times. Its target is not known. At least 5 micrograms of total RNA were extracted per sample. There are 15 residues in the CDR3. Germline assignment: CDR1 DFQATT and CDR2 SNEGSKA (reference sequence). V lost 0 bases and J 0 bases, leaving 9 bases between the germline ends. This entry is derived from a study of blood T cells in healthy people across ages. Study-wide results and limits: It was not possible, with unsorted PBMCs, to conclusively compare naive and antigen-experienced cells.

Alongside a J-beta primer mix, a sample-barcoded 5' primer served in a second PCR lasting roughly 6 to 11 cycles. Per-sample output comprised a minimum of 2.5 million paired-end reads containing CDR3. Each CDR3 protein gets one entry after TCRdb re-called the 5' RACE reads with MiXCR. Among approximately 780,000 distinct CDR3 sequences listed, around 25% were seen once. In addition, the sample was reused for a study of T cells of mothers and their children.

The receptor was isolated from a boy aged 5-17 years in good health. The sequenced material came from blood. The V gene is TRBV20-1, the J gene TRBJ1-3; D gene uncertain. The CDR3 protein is CSARDRQLSGNTIYF. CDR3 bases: TGCAGTGCTAGAGATAGGCAGCTCTCTGGAAACACCATATATTTT.